The present T cell receptor beta chain was sequenced within a study of T-cell reconstitution after alpha-beta-depleted transplantation in children. This clonotype was observed a handful of times. Unique molecular identifiers featured in how the TCRbeta library was prepared. A single record per CDR3 protein comes from TCRdb applying MiXCR to the PCR reads. The table has about 980,000 distinct CDR3 sequences, roughly 29% seen once. Germline V lookup: CDR1 DFQATT, CDR2 SNEGSKA (reference sequence). There are 13 residues in the CDR3. V was clipped by 6 bases and J by 2 bases, with 12 bases between them. The sample consisted of PBMCs, mostly from graft donor cells, taken 360 days after TCRalphabeta/CD19-depleted stem cell transplant. This chain links TRBV20-1 with TRBJ2-3; weak D call: TRBD1 (6 bases). This receptor was taken from a boy in the first two years of life who had a stem cell transplant for SCID, so the T cells may come from the graft donor. The CDR3 DNA is TGCAGTGCCCTCGGACAGCCCACAGATACGCAGTATTTT. Its protein product is CSALGQPTDTQYF.